This T cell receptor (beta chain) was observed in a study of OX40 agonist ivuxolimab in advanced cancers. Of note for this clone: The antigen is undetermined.

Overall study results and limits: Some nonresponders also had low normalized T-cell clonal expansion. In general, CD8+ T cells held more expanded clones than CD4+ did, on average.

CDR1 and CDR2 from the germline V gene are MGHRA and YSYEKL. Deletions cut 1 base from V and 2 bases from J, with 11 bases between. The CDR3 has 15 amino acids. Samples were taken at baseline and on day 1 of cycles 4 and 7. Assay used: immunoSEQ multiplex PCR; TCRdb lists only in-frame clones, some missing. The data hold around 100,000 clones, with 90% to 95% observed a single time. The chain recombines TRBV4-1 with TRBJ1-2; maybe TRBD1 (5 bases). This TCR came from an adult with an advanced solid tumor such as melanoma, head and neck, liver or kidney cancer. Sequencing used CD4+ or CD8+ T cells sorted from blood, obtained in a trial of the OX40 agonist ivuxolimab. The CDR3 DNA reads as TGCGCCAGCAGCCAAGCGTCAGGGCAGAACTATGGCTACACCTTC. This codes for CASSQASGQNYGYTF.